Listed here is a single T cell receptor (beta chain). FACS was used to enrich TEMRA cells, whereas the CD8+ and CD4+ T cells were obtained by negative isolation. About 0.45 to 1 ug RNA was reverse transcribed with random hexamers. The immunoSEQ assay covered 54 Vbeta and 13 Jbeta segments for CDR3. TCRdb reprocessed the immunoSEQ multiplex PCR reads with MiXCR, giving one entry per CDR3 protein. The sample has 100,000 to 150,000 distinct CDR3 sequences; 65% to 90% are singletons. The CDR3 consists of 15 residues. Trimming pared 4 bases from V and 8 bases from J, leaving 18 bases between. Germline values: CDR1 MGHRA, CDR2 YSYEKL. These data are taken from a study of CD8 T cells in Susac syndrome.

This receptor was taken from a human donor with multiple sclerosis. The sample consisted of CD8+ T cells from PBMCs. The gene calls are TRBV4-1 and TRBJ2-1, with D possibly matching TRBD2 (5 bases). CDR3 nucleotides: TGCGCCAGCAGCCGCATACTAGGAGAGTCGGATGAGCAGTTCTTC. Translation: CASSRILGESDEQFF.